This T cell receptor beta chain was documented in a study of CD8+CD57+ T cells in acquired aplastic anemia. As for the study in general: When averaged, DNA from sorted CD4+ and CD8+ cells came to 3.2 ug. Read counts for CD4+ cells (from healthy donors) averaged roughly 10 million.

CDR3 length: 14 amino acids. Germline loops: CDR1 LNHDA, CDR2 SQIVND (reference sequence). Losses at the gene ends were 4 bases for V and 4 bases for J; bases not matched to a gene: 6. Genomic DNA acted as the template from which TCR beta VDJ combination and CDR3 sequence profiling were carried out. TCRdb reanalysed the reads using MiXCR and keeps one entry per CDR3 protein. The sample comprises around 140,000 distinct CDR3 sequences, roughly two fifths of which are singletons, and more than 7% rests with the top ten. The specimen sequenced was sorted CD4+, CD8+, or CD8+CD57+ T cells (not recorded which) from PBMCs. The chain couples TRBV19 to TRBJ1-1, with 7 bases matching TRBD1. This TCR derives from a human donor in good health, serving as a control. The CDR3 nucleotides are TGTGCCAGTAGTACCTACCCAGGGGGCACTGAAGCTTTCTTT. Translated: CASSTYPGGTEAFF.